This TCR beta chain appears in the sequencing data of a study of blood T cell repertoires in COVID-19. Whole-study context: T cells, B-cell-depleted T cells, or PBMCs supplied cDNA or gDNA.

Authors' data handling: Estimates of nucleated cell counts were drawn from the amplification of reference gene primers. Only in-frame clones appear in the TCRdb table, and some are missing; sequencing was by immunoSEQ multiplex PCR. That table supplies the V and J calls and clone size; D and trimming were determined from the DNA. This table has 70,000 to 95,000 clones, about 95% appearing once. The CDR3 is 14 residues long. Germline CDR1 is SGHTA and CDR2 is FQGNSA. The V gene end was trimmed by 1 base and the J gene end by 7 bases; junction bases not matched to a gene: 7. The genes are TRBV7-2 and TRBJ2-7, with 7 bases fitting TRBD2. Sequenced sample: peripheral blood. The source of this sequence is a human donor with active COVID-19. The donor label of this sample is uncertain. CDR3 sequence: CASSLVGGGDEQYF. CDR3 bases: TGTGCCAGCAGCTTAGTGGGGGGGGGAGATGAGCAGTACTTC. The variable domain in full, completed from reference TRBV7-2 and TRBJ2-7, reads GAGVSQSPSNKVTEKGKDVELRCDPISGHTALYWYRQSLGQGLEFLIYFQGNSAPDKSGLPSDRFSAERTGGSVSTLTIQRTQQEDSAVYLCASSLVGGGDEQYFGPGTRLTVT.